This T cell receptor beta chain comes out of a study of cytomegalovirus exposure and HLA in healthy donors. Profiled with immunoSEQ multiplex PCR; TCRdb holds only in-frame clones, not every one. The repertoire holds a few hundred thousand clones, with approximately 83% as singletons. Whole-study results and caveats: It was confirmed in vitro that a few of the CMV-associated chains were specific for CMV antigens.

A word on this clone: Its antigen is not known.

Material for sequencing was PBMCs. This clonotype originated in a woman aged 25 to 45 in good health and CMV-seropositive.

CDR3 loop: CASSAGRRDGYTF. Here the CDR3 DNA reads TGTGCCAGCAGTGCGGGGAGGCGGGACGGCTACACCTTC. This sequence joins TRBV9 and TRBJ1-2, with D possibly TRBD1 on 5 matching bases. Germline CDR1 SGDLS, CDR2 YYNGEE. With 5 bases removed from V and 8 bases from J, the gap between germline ends came to 16 bases. The CDR3 has 13 residues.